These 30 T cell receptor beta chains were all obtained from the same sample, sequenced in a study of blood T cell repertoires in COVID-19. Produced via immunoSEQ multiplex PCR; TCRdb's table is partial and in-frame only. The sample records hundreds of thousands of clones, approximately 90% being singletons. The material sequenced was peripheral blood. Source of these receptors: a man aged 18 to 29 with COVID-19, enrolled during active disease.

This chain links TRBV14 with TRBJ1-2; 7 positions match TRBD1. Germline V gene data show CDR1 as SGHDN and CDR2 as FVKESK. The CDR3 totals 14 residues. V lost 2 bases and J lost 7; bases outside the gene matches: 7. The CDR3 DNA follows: TGTGCCAGCAGCCAATATATCGACAGGGTTGGCTACACCTTC. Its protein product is CASSQYIDRVGYTF. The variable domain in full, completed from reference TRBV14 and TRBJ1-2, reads EAGVTQFPSHSVIEKGQTVTLRCDPISGHDNLYWYRRVMGKEIKFLLHFVKESKQDESGMPNNRFLAERTGGTYSTLKVQPAELEDSGVYFCASSQYIDRVGYTFGSGTRLTVV.

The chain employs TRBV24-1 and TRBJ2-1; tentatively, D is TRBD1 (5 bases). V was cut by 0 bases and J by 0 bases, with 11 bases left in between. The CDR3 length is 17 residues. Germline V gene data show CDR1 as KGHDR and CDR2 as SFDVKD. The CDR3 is CATSDLKGLGSYNEQFF. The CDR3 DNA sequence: TGTGCCACCAGTGATTTGAAGGGGCTTGGCTCCTACAATGAGCAGTTCTTC.

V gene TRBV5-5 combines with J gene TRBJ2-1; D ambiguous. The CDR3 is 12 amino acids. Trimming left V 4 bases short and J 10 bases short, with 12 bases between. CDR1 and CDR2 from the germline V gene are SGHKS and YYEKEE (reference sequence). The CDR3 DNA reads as TGTGCCAGCAGCAACTTCTGGTACGAGCAGTTCTTC. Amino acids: CASSNFWYEQFF.

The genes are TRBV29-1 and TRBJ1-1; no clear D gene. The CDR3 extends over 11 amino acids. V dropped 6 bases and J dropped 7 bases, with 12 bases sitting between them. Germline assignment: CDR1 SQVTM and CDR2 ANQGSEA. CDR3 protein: CSVSTGIEAFF. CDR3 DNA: TGCAGCGTCTCCACGGGGATTGAAGCTTTCTTT.

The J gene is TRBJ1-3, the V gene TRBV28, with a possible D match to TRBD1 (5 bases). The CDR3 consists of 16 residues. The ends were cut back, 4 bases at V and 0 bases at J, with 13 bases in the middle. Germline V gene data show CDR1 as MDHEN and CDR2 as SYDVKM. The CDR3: CASSSAAGNSGNTIYF. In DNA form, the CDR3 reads TGTGCCAGCAGTTCTGCTGCAGGGAACTCTGGAAACACCATATATTTT.

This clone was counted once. In DNA form, the CDR3 reads TGTGCCAGCAGTGAACGCCGGGACAGTAACTATGGCTACACCTTC. It codes for CASSERRDSNYGYTF. This chain links TRBV6-1 with TRBJ1-2; TRBD1 matches 7 bases. The CDR3 runs 15 residues. Germline V gene lookup returns CDR1 MNHNS and CDR2 SASEGT. Losses at the gene ends were 2 bases for V and 1 base for J; bases not matched to a gene: 4.

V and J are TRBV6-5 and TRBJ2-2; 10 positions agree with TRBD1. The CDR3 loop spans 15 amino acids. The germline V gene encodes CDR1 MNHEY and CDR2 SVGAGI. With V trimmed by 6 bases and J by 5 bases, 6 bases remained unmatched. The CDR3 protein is CASRKGTGVTGELFF. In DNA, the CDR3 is TGTGCCAGCAGAAAAGGGACAGGGGTGACCGGGGAGCTGTTTTTT.

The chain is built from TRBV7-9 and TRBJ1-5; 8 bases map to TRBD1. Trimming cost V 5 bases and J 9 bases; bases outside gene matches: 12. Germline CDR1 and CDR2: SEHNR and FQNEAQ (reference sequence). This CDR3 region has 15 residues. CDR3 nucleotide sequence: TGTGCCAGCAGCAAACCGGGACAGGAGGGAGGGCCCCAGCATTTT. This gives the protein CASSKPGQEGGPQHF.

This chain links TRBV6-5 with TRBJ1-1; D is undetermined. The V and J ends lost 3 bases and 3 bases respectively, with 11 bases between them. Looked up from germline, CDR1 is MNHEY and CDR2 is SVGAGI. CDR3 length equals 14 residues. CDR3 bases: TGTGCCAGCAGTTATGCGGGATCCCACACTGAAGCTTTCTTT. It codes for CASSYAGSHTEAFF.

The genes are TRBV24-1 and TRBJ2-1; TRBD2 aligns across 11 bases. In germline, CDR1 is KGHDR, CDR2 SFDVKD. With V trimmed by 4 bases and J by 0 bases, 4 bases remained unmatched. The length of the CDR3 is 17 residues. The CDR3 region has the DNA TGTGCCACCAGTGAAGGACTAGCGGGCGCCTCCTACAATGAGCAGTTCTTC. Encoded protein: CATSEGLAGASYNEQFF.

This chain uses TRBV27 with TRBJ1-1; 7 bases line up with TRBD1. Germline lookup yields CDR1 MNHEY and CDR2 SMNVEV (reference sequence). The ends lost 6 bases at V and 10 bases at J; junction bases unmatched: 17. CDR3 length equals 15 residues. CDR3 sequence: CASSSPGGTEMGAFF. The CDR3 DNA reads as TGTGCCAGCAGCTCCCCCGGTGGGACAGAAATGGGAGCTTTCTTT.

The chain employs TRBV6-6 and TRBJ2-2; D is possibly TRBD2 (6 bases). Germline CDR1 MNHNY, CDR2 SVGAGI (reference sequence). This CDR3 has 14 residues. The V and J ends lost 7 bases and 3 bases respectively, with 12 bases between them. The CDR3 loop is CASTPGVYTGELFF. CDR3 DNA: TGTGCCAGCACCCCGGGGGTATACACCGGGGAGCTGTTTTTT.

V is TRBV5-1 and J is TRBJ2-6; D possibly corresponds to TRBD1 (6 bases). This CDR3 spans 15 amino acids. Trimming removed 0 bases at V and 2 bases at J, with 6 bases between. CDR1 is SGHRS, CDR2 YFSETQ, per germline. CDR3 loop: CASSLDRAGANVLTF. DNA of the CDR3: TGCGCCAGCAGCTTGGACAGGGCTGGGGCCAACGTCCTGACTTTC.

The CDR3 sequence: CASSLSGTSASSYNEQFF. The DNA for the CDR3 is TGTGCCAGCAGCTTATCTGGGACTAGCGCCAGCTCCTACAATGAGCAGTTCTTC. The gene calls are TRBV7-3 and TRBJ2-1; TRBD2 aligns across 10 bases. The CDR3 totals 18 residues. The junction had 7 bases not matched to a gene; V was cut back by 2 bases and J by 0 bases. Per the germline V gene, CDR1 is SGHTA and CDR2 is FQGTGA.

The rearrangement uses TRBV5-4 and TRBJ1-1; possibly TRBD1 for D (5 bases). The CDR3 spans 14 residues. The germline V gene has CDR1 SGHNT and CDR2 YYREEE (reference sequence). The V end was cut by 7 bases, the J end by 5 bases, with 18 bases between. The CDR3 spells CASYQTGGGTEAFF. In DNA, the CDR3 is TGTGCCAGCTATCAGACCGGTGGGGGGACTGAAGCTTTCTTT.

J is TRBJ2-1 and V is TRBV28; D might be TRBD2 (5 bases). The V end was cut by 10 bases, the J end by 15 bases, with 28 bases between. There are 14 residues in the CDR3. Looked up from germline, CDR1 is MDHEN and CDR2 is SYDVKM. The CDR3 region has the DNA TGTGCCACCGGGGAAAGTTCGGGAAGAGGGTGGAGGTTCTTC. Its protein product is CATGESSGRGWRFF.

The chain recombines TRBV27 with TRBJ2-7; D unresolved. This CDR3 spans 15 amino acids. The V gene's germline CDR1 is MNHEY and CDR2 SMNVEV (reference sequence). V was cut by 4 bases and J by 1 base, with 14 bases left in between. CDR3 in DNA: TGTGCCAGCAGTTGGGCCGACAACCTGTCCTACGAGCAGTACTTC. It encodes CASSWADNLSYEQYF.

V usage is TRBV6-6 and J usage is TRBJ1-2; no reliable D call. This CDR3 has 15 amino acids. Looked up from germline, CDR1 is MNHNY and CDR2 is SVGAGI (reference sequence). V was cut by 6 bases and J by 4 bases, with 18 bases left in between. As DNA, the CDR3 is TGTGCCAGCAGGGAACTCCGGGGAGGACTCTATGGCTACACCTTC. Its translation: CASRELRGGLYGYTF.

CDR3 bases: TGCAGCGTTGAAGATCCAGGACAGGGGGCTTTGTATGGCTACACCTTC. It is translated as CSVEDPGQGALYGYTF. V and J are TRBV29-1 and TRBJ1-2; 11 bases fit TRBD1. J was trimmed by 5 bases and V by 0 bases; bases with no gene match: 8. The length of the CDR3 is 16 residues. Germline V gene lookup returns CDR1 SQVTM and CDR2 ANQGSEA. The whole variable domain, remainder taken from reference TRBV29-1 and TRBJ1-2, is SAVISQKPSRDICQRGTSLTIQCQVDSQVTMMFWYRQQPGQSLTLIATANQGSEATYESGFVIDKFPISRPNLTFSTLTVSNMSPEDSSIYLCSVEDPGQGALYGYTFGSGTRLTVV.

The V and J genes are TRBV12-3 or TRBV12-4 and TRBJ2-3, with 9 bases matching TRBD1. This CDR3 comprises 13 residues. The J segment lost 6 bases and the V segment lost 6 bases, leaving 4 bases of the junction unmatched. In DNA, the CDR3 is TGTGCCAGCAGGAGACAGGGGGTTGATACGCAGTATTTT. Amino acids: CASRRQGVDTQYF.

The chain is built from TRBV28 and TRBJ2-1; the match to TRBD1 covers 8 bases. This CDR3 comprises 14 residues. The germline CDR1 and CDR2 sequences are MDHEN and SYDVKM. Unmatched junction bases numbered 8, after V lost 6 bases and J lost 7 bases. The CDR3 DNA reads TGTGCCAGCAGGCCGACAGGGGTTAGGAATGAGCAGTTCTTC. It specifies CASRPTGVRNEQFF.

Written as DNA, the CDR3 is TGTGCCAGCAGCCCCGAGGTCCTAGGAGCCAAAAACATTCAGTACTTC. Its protein product is CASSPEVLGAKNIQYF. The chain uses TRBV7-2 and TRBJ2-4; D unclear. Germline V CDR1 and CDR2: SGHTA, FQGNSA. Trimming shortened V by 5 bases and J by 0 bases, and 14 bases separated the two germline ends. The CDR3 contains 16 residues.

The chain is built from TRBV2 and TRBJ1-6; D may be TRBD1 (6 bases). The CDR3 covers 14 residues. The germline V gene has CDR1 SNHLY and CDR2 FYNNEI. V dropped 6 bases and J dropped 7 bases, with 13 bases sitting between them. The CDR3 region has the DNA TGTGCCAGCAGCGCGGACAGTAACAATTCACCCCTCCACTTT. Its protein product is CASSADSNNSPLHF. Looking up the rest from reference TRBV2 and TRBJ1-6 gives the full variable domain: EPEVTQTPSHQVTQMGQEVILRCVPISNHLYFYWYRQILGQKVEFLVSFYNNEISEKSEIFDDQFSVERPDGSNFTLKIRSTKLEDSAMYFCASSADSNNSPLHFGNGTRLTVT.

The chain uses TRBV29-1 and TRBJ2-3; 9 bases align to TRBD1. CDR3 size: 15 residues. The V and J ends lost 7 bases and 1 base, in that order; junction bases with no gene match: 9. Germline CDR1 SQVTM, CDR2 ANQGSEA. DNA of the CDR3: TGCAGCGCCCGGGACAGGGTTAGGGGCACAGATACGCAGTATTTT. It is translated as CSARDRVRGTDTQYF.

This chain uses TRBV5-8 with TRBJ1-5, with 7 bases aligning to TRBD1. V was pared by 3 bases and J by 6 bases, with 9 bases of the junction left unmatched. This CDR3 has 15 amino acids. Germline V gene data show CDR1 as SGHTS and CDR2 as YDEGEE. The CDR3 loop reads CASSYHRGNGQPQHF. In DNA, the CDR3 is TGTGCCAGCAGCTACCACAGGGGTAACGGTCAGCCCCAGCATTTT.

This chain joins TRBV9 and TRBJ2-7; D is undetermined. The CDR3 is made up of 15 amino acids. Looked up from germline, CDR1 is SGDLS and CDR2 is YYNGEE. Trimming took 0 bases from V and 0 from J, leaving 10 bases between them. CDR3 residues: CASSVGEWSSYEQYF. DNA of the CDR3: TGTGCCAGCAGCGTAGGTGAGTGGAGCTCCTACGAGCAGTACTTC.

The CDR3 DNA is TGTGCCAGCAGTTACTTCGGGACAGGAAGCACAGATACGCAGTATTTT. Translating gives CASSYFGTGSTDTQYF. This sequence joins TRBV6-5 and TRBJ2-3, with 8 bases fitting TRBD1. The germline V gene has CDR1 MNHEY and CDR2 SVGAGI. The J segment lost 0 bases and the V segment lost 1 base, leaving 3 bases of the junction unmatched. The CDR3 length is 16 residues.

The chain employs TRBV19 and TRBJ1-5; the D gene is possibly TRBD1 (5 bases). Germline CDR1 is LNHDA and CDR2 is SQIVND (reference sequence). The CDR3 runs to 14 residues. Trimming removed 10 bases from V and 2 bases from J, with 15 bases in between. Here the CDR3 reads CATASSQGNQPQHF. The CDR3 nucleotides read TGTGCCACCGCGTCGTCACAGGGCAATCAGCCCCAGCATTTT.

CDR3 in amino acids: CASSQAGQVLRGYTF. The CDR3 DNA follows: TGTGCCAGCAGCCAAGCGGGACAGGTTTTGAGAGGCTACACCTTC. The chain uses TRBV3-1 (or the pseudogene TRBV3-2) and TRBJ1-2, with 8 bases fitting TRBD1. The CDR3 contains 15 residues. The V gene end was trimmed by 1 base and the J gene end by 8 bases; junction bases not matched to a gene: 9. Germline CDR1 and CDR2: LGHDT and YNNKEL (reference sequence).

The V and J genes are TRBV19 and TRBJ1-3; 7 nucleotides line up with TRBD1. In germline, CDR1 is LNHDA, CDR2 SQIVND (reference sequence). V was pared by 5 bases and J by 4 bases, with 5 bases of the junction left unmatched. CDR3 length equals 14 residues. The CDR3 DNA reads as TGTGCCAGTAGTGAACAGGGGCAAGGAAACACCATATATTTT. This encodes CASSEQGQGNTIYF. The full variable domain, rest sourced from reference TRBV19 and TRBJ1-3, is DGGITQSPKYLFRKEGQNVTLSCEQNLNHDAMYWYRQDPGQGLRLIYYSQIVNDFQKGDIAEGYSVSREKKESFPLTVTSAQKNPTAFYLCASSEQGQGNTIYFGEGSWLTVV.